Below are 18 T cell receptor beta chains sequenced from a single sample in a study of vaccination and CD4 T cells after COVID-19. The Oncomine TCR Beta short-read assay was what sequenced the DNA obtained from cultured CD4+ T cells. TCRdb processed the PCR reads anew with MiXCR; each CDR3 protein has one entry. The sample shows roughly 16,000 distinct CDR3 sequences, around 59% of them seen only once. Specified treatment: roughly ten-day PBMC culture with coronavirus spike peptide pools or control peptides (ViraFEST assay). Their antigen targets remain unknown. Sequencing used CD4+ T cells from blood, cultured in vitro. Source of these receptors: a human donor who had recovered from COVID-19.

Worth noting for this clonotype: At one end, the junction sequence differs from germline, possibly due to a read error. The chain employs TRBV7-7 and TRBJ1-1; D gene uncertain. In germline, CDR1 is SSHAT, CDR2 FNYEAQ (reference sequence). There are 13 residues in the CDR3. CDR3 in DNA: TGTGCTAGCAGTTCCACACAGAACACTGAAGCTTTCTTT. Amino acids: CASSSTQNTEAFF.

The chain has TRBV5-1 and TRBJ2-2; 10 bases are shared with TRBD2. Germline V CDR1 and CDR2: SGHRS, YFSETQ. This CDR3 has 16 amino acids. V lost 1 base to trimming and J lost 6 bases; unmatched junction nucleotides: 6. The DNA of the CDR3 is TGCGCCAGCAGCTTGTTGTCTAGCGGGAGATCCGGGGAGCTGTTTTTT. It encodes CASSLLSSGRSGELFF. The full variable domain, in which reference TRBV5-1 and TRBJ2-2 provide the parts outside the CDR3, is KAGVTQTPRYLIKTRGQQVTLSCSPISGHRSVSWYQQTPGQGLQFLFEYFSETQRNKGNFPGRFSGRQFSNSRSEMNVSTLELGDSALYLCASSLLSSGRSGELFFGEGSRLTVL.

The chain joins TRBV2 to TRBJ2-1; D is uncertain. The better agreement between TRBJ2-7 and the DNA end casts doubt on the J call. Per the germline V gene, CDR1 is SNHLY and CDR2 is FYNNEI. CDR3 length: 12 residues. The CDR3 region has the DNA TGTGCCAGCAGTGAGAATAGGCACGAGCAGTACTTC. Protein product: CASSENRHEQYF.

This chain links TRBV20-1 with TRBJ1-1; maybe TRBD1 (6 bases). This CDR3 has 12 amino acids. Trimming took 3 bases from V and 8 from J, leaving 13 bases between them. Germline values: CDR1 DFQATT, CDR2 SNEGSKA (reference sequence). The CDR3 DNA follows: TGCAGTGCTAGTTCAAGAGACAGGGAAGCTTTCTTT. Residues: CSASSRDREAFF.

This clonotype came up a few times. The chain joins TRBV7-9 to TRBJ1-3, with D possibly being TRBD1 (5 bases). The CDR3 loop spans 14 amino acids. The V gene lost 4 bases and the J gene lost 4 bases, with 11 bases spanning the gap. Per the germline V gene, CDR1 is SEHNR and CDR2 is FQNEAQ (reference sequence). CDR3 bases: TGTGCCAGCAGCTCGCAGGGAGGCGGAAACACCATATATTTT. Its translation is CASSSQGGGNTIYF.

The J gene is TRBJ2-1, the V gene TRBV6-5, with 9 bases lining up with TRBD2. From germline, CDR1 is MNHEY and CDR2 SVGAGI. The CDR3 totals 16 residues. The trim removed 4 bases at V and 4 bases at J, leaving 8 bases unmatched. The CDR3 DNA is TGTGCCAGCAGTTCACTAGCGGGTAAACTATACAATGAGCAGTTCTTC. This gives the protein CASSSLAGKLYNEQFF.

The V gene is TRBV12-3 or TRBV12-4, the J gene TRBJ2-5, with TRBD2 matching 9 bases. V lost 5 bases and J lost 1; bases outside the gene matches: 5. This CDR3 comprises 15 residues. The CDR3 loop is CASSPIAGVQETQYF. For the CDR3, the DNA is TGTGCCAGCAGTCCCATAGCGGGAGTCCAAGAGACCCAGTACTTC.

The CDR3 DNA reads as TGTGCCAGTAGTTCCCTCGACGTTAAACCCTACACCTTC. This gives the protein CASSSLDVKPYTF. The chain combines TRBV19 with TRBJ1-2; no definite D call. V lost 5 bases to trimming and J lost 10 bases, with 17 bases between them. Germline CDR1 LNHDA, CDR2 SQIVND (reference sequence). The CDR3 contains 13 residues.

This clonotype showed up just a few times. The chain links TRBV5-6 to TRBJ2-5; D uncertain. V gave up 0 bases and J gave up 2 bases, with 8 bases separating them. The germline V gene encodes CDR1 SGHDT and CDR2 YYEEEE. The CDR3 is 14 residues long. In DNA form, the CDR3 reads TGTGCCAGCAGCTTGGGGTTAGCTCAAGAGACCCAGTACTTC. Its protein is CASSLGLAQETQYF.

The sample holds a few counts of this clonotype. The chain joins TRBV24-1 to TRBJ2-2; D gene unclear. The CDR3 runs to 14 residues. Trimming left V 3 bases short and J 9 bases short, with 13 bases between. The germline V gene encodes CDR1 KGHDR and CDR2 SFDVKD. CDR3 region: CATSDAGPLRELFF. The CDR3 DNA reads TGTGCCACCAGTGATGCCGGGCCACTCAGGGAGCTGTTTTTT.

The chain joins TRBV20-1 to TRBJ2-1, with no clear D. The V gene lost 3 bases and the J gene lost 7 bases, with 7 bases spanning the gap. The CDR3 length is 11 residues. Germline CDR1 reads DFQATT; CDR2 reads SNEGSKA (reference sequence). CDR3 in amino acids: CSASKLNEQFF. The CDR3 DNA reads TGCAGTGCTAGTAAGCTAAATGAGCAGTTCTTC.

The chain joins TRBV6-1 to TRBJ1-6; 7 positions agree with TRBD1. CDR1 is MNHNS, CDR2 SASEGT, per germline. V gave up 7 bases and J gave up 9 bases; unmatched junction bases: 12. The CDR3 is made up of 15 amino acids. The CDR3, as DNA: TGTGCCAGCACTGGAGGGGGCTGGAGACCTTCACCCCTCCACTTT. Encoded protein: CASTGGGWRPSPLHF.

In DNA form, the CDR3 reads TGTGCCAGCAGCTTAGGGACTAGCGGGACCGGGGAGCTGTTTTTT. Translated, it gives CASSLGTSGTGELFF. This chain uses TRBV7-3 with TRBJ2-2; 12 nucleotides agree with TRBD2. This CDR3 is built from 15 residues. The V gene end was trimmed by 2 bases and the J gene end by 5 bases; junction bases not matched to a gene: 0. Per the germline V gene, CDR1 is SGHTA and CDR2 is FQGTGA.

The chain links TRBV5-4 to TRBJ2-5; D could derive from TRBD1 or TRBD2 (5 bases each). The germline gives CDR1 SGHNT, CDR2 YYREEE (reference sequence). The CDR3 length is 17 residues. The ends were cut back, 0 bases at V and 4 bases at J, with 19 bases in the middle. The CDR3 DNA sequence: TGTGCCAGCAGCTTGGGGGGCTGGGCCGCAGGGAGAGAGACCCAGTACTTC. Amino acid sequence: CASSLGGWAAGRETQYF.

This clonotype was seen a handful of times. The rearrangement uses TRBV12-3 or TRBV12-4 and TRBJ2-5; D could derive from TRBD1 or TRBD2 (5 bases each). The CDR3 extends over 12 amino acids. Trimming removed 3 bases from V and 5 bases from J, with 7 bases in between. CDR3 sequence (DNA): TGTGCCAGCAGTTTTGGGGACGAGACCCAGTACTTC. Its translation is CASSFGDETQYF.

This clonotype showed up just a few times. This chain uses TRBV7-2 with TRBJ1-2, with TRBD1 matching over 9 bases. Trimming at V came to 1 base and at J to 6 bases, leaving 3 bases not matched to a gene. Germline V gene lookup returns CDR1 SGHTA and CDR2 FQGNSA. This CDR3 spans 14 amino acids. In DNA form, the CDR3 reads TGTGCCAGCAGCTTAGGGGACAGGGTCCATGGCTACACCTTC. Translated: CASSLGDRVHGYTF.

This clonotype turned up a few times. The chain couples TRBV7-3 to TRBJ1-1; 7 bases agree with TRBD1. The germline V gene encodes CDR1 SGHTA and CDR2 FQGTGA. With V trimmed by 4 bases and J by 5 bases, 4 bases remained unmatched. The CDR3 totals 13 residues. The CDR3 nucleotides are TGTGCCAGCAGCTCGGGACAGCGGACTGAAGCTTTCTTT. Encoded protein: CASSSGQRTEAFF.

The rearrangement joins TRBV6-2 or TRBV6-3 to TRBJ1-5; 10 nucleotides line up with TRBD1. CDR3 length: 16 residues. V trimming: 8 bases; J trimming: 1 base; junction bases outside the gene matches: 8. From germline, CDR1 is MNHEY and CDR2 SVGEGT. The CDR3 sequence: CASFSPGQGSNQPQHF. CDR3 DNA sequence: TGTGCCAGCTTTTCACCGGGACAGGGGAGCAATCAGCCCCAGCATTTT.